This TCR beta chain is from a study of shared T cell receptors in the human thymus. The CDR3 runs 13 residues. Trimming left V 7 bases short and J 7 bases short, with 13 bases between. Per germline, CDR1 LNHDA and CDR2 SQIVND (reference sequence). Repertoires were generated with immunoSEQ multiplex PCR, while TCRdb's copy carries only in-frame clones and drops some. The table shows a few hundred thousand clones, with roughly 94% occurring only once. This clone was seen a few times. This TCR came from a human donor. The sample taken for sequencing was thymocytes. The chain couples TRBV19 to TRBJ2-2; TRBD1 might be the D (6 bases). CDR3 region: CASISSGHGELFF. The DNA for the CDR3 is TGTGCCAGTATTTCCTCGGGACACGGGGAGCTGTTTTTT.